The clone carrying this TCR beta chain was seen many times. The antigen is undetermined. Germline and junction disagree at one end, which may indicate a read error. These data come from a study of CD8 T cells in ankylosing spondylitis. General study results and limits: What seemed typical of ankylosing spondylitis blood was a TCR beta motif built from 8 or 9 highly homologous variants. With a CD8+ phenotype, disease-linked clones were relatively rare in peripheral blood. Reportedly, significant enrichment of disease-linked clones occurred in matched ankylosing spondylitis synovial fluid.

Quantitative molecular-barcoded 5'-RACE generated the TCR beta libraries. TCRdb re-analysed the 5' RACE reads in MiXCR, keeping a single row per CDR3 protein. The table lists roughly 90,000 distinct CDR3 sequences, about 8.3% of them singletons. The sample taken for sequencing was blood, either unsorted or a sorted T cell fraction (not recorded which). The clonotype comes from a male donor with ankylosing spondylitis or in good health (not recorded which).

The CDR3, as DNA: TGTGCTAGCAGCTTAACCTATAGCGGGAAGGGTAGAACAGATACGCAGTATTTT. It specifies CASSLTYSGKGRTDTQYF. This chain links TRBV7-7 with TRBJ2-3, with 8 bases matching TRBD2. The V gene's germline CDR1 is SSHAT and CDR2 FNYEAQ (reference sequence). The CDR3 runs 18 residues.